Following are 32 T cell receptor beta chains from one sample sequenced in a study of T cells in Graves' hyperthyroidism and ophthalmopathy. Amplification targeted TCR beta CDR3 regions from RNA transcripts. The primer set for the first-round RT-PCR of the TCR CDR3 was HTBI. MiXCR, applied by TCRdb to the multiplex PCR reads, yields one record per CDR3 protein. The repertoire holds around 450,000 distinct CDR3 sequences, approximately 14% seen once, with roughly 14% in the top ten. The sample consisted of blood. All receptors derive from a woman younger than 30 with Graves' hyperthyroidism.

There are many counts of this clonotype. V usage is TRBV2 and J usage is TRBJ2-5; D is undetermined. CDR3 length: 14 residues. V lost 0 bases and J lost 3, with 8 bases in between. CDR1 SNHLY and CDR2 FYNNEI come from the germline V gene. The CDR3 loop is CASSEAPLEETQYF. In nucleotides, the CDR3 is TGTGCCAGCAGTGAAGCGCCTCTGGAAGAGACCCAGTACTTC. Supplemented by reference TRBV2 and TRBJ2-5, the full variable domain reads EPEVTQTPSHQVTQMGQEVILRCVPISNHLYFYWYRQILGQKVEFLVSFYNNEISEKSEIFDDQFSVERPDGSNFTLKIRSTKLEDSAMYFCASSEAPLEETQYFGPGTRLLVL.

At least ten counts were recorded for this clonotype. J is TRBJ1-2 and V is TRBV18; 7 nucleotides line up with TRBD1. J was trimmed by 6 bases and V by 2 bases; bases with no gene match: 6. This CDR3 spans 14 amino acids. Per the germline V gene, CDR1 is KGHSH and CDR2 is LQKENI. The CDR3 is CASSPLDRHDGYTF. For the CDR3, the DNA is TGTGCCAGCTCACCATTGGACAGGCATGATGGCTACACCTTC.

This clonotype has a handful of counts. The chain carries TRBV15 and TRBJ2-7; 8 bases fit TRBD1. The CDR3 has 15 amino acids. The germline V gene encodes CDR1 LNHNV and CDR2 YYDKDF (reference sequence). Trimming removed 0 bases from V and 5 bases from J; junction bases left unmatched: 6. The CDR3: CATSRDRVTGDEQYF. Here the CDR3 DNA reads TGTGCCACCAGCAGAGATAGGGTGACAGGGGACGAGCAGTACTTC.

There are many counts of this clonotype. The V and J genes are TRBV18 and TRBJ2-1; maybe TRBD1 (5 bases). The CDR3 loop spans 12 amino acids. Germline CDR1 reads KGHSH; CDR2 reads LQKENI. V shed 3 bases and J shed 9 bases, with 9 bases lying between them. The DNA for the CDR3 is TGTGCCAGCTCACCCAGGGAAGGTGAGCAGTTCTTC. Translating it yields CASSPREGEQFF.

This clonotype appeared many times. V is TRBV6-5 and J is TRBJ1-1; possibly TRBD1 for D (6 bases). The CDR3 runs to 15 residues. Germline V gene sequence: CDR1 MNHEY, CDR2 SVGAGI. The V end lost 3 bases, the J end lost 5 bases, and 16 bases lay between the germline ends. Here the CDR3 reads CASSYLGTRRTEAFF. CDR3 sequence (DNA): TGTGCCAGCAGTTATCTCGGGACAAGGCGAACTGAAGCTTTCTTT.

This clonotype has a count of ten or more. The rearrangement links TRBV10-3 to TRBJ2-5, with 8 positions matching TRBD1. Germline CDR1 is ENHRY and CDR2 is SYGVKD. The CDR3 length is 13 residues. The junction had 6 bases not matched to a gene; V was cut back by 10 bases and J by 2 bases. In DNA form, the CDR3 reads TGTGCCAGTCGGGACAGGCCTCAAGAGACCCAGTACTTC. Protein product: CASRDRPQETQYF.

There are many counts of this clonotype. The V and J genes are TRBV6-1 and TRBJ2-3; 9 nucleotides line up with TRBD2. Per germline, CDR1 MNHNS and CDR2 SASEGT. V lost 6 bases and J lost 3; bases outside the gene matches: 10. The CDR3 length is 16 residues. CDR3 in amino acids: CASRLAGVSRTDTQYF. Here the CDR3 DNA reads TGTGCCAGCAGGTTAGCGGGAGTGAGTAGGACAGATACGCAGTATTTT.

Many counts were recorded for this clonotype. This chain joins TRBV27 and TRBJ2-7; TRBD2 is a possible D gene (6 bases). CDR3 length: 15 residues. V shed 7 bases and J shed 0 bases, with 16 bases lying between them. Germline CDR1 is MNHEY and CDR2 is SMNVEV (reference sequence). The CDR3 DNA sequence: TGTGCCAGCACCCCCTACGGGGGAAGCTCCTACGAGCAGTACTTC. Its protein product is CASTPYGGSSYEQYF.

This rearrangement joins TRBV5-1 to TRBJ1-2, with 8 bases lining up with TRBD1. The CDR3 runs 14 residues. Germline CDR1 and CDR2: SGHRS and YFSETQ. J gave up 4 bases and V 3 bases, and 5 bases lay outside the gene matches. DNA of the CDR3: TGCGCCAGCAGCTCCGGGACAGGTCCCTATGGCTACACCTTC. Protein sequence: CASSSGTGPYGYTF.

The chain is built from TRBV28 and TRBJ2-5, with D perhaps being TRBD1 or TRBD2 (6 bases each). This CDR3 spans 14 amino acids. Germline lookup yields CDR1 MDHEN and CDR2 SYDVKM. V lost 3 bases to trimming and J lost 5 bases, with 13 bases between them. The CDR3 nucleotides read TGTGCCAGCAGTTTCTCGGGGGCCGTGGAGACCCAGTACTTC. Translating gives CASSFSGAVETQYF.

V is TRBV10-3 and J is TRBJ2-1; D possibly corresponds to TRBD2 (6 bases). Between the trimmed V and J ends, which lost 0 bases and 0 bases, there was a span of 24 bases. The germline V gene encodes CDR1 ENHRY and CDR2 SYGVKD. The CDR3 loop spans 21 amino acids. The CDR3 region is CAISESRVGGKSPGSYNEQFF. The DNA for the CDR3 is TGTGCCATCAGTGAGTCGAGGGTTGGAGGGAAGTCCCCTGGCTCCTACAATGAGCAGTTCTTC.

A few counts support this clonotype. The CDR3 region is CSGREPNEKLFF. The DNA of the CDR3 is TGCAGCGGAAGGGAGCCTAATGAAAAACTGTTTTTT. The chain is built from TRBV29-1 and TRBJ1-4; D gene uncertain. Deletions cut 7 bases from V and 3 bases from J, with 9 bases between. CDR3 length: 12 residues. Germline loops: CDR1 SQVTM, CDR2 ANQGSEA.

V usage is TRBV5-6 and J usage is TRBJ2-5; no reliable D call. Germline V gene sequence: CDR1 SGHDT, CDR2 YYEEEE. The CDR3 covers 15 residues. V was cut by 1 base and J by 4 bases, with 14 bases left in between. The CDR3 region is CASSLSVGVLETQYF. The CDR3 nucleotides read TGTGCCAGCAGCTTGAGTGTTGGTGTTTTAGAGACCCAGTACTTC.

V is TRBV14 and J is TRBJ2-1, with 8 bases fitting TRBD1. The CDR3 sequence is 14 residues long. Unmatched junction bases numbered 5, after V lost 3 bases and J lost 7 bases. The V gene's germline CDR1 is SGHDN and CDR2 FVKESK. CDR3 loop: CASSQSRGRNEQFF. CDR3 nucleotide sequence: TGTGCCAGCAGCCAGTCCAGGGGGCGAAATGAGCAGTTCTTC.

This clonotype was observed many times. The chain carries TRBV7-2 and TRBJ2-2; a weak D match, TRBD1 (5 bases). From germline, CDR1 is SGHTA and CDR2 FQGNSA. The CDR3 contains 14 residues. The V end lost 5 bases, the J end lost 4 bases, and 11 bases lay between the germline ends. DNA of the CDR3: TGTGCCAGCAGCGTAACAGGTACCACCGGGGAGCTGTTTTTT. Translation: CASSVTGTTGELFF. Full variable domain (remainder filled in from reference TRBV7-2 and TRBJ2-2): GAGVSQSPSNKVTEKGKDVELRCDPISGHTALYWYRQSLGQGLEFLIYFQGNSAPDKSGLPSDRFSAERTGGSVSTLTIQRTQQEDSAVYLCASSVTGTTGELFFGEGSRLTVL.

V is TRBV10-2 and J is TRBJ2-7, with D maybe TRBD1 (7 bases). CDR3 length: 15 amino acids. The V gene lost 0 bases and the J gene lost 4 bases, with 13 bases spanning the gap. Germline V CDR1 and CDR2: WSHSY, SAAADI. The DNA of the CDR3 is TGCGCCAGCAGTGAGTCTCAGGGGGGTTGGTACGAGCAGTACTTC. Translated, it gives CASSESQGGWYEQYF.

This clonotype was recorded a few times. This rearrangement joins TRBV19 to TRBJ2-1; D is perhaps TRBD1 (5 bases). The V gene's germline CDR1 is LNHDA and CDR2 SQIVND (reference sequence). There are 12 residues in the CDR3. The V and J ends lost 3 bases and 9 bases respectively, with 9 bases between them. DNA of the CDR3: TGTGCCAGTAGTATGGGGCTCACTGAGCAGTTCTTC. Its translation: CASSMGLTEQFF.

Here the CDR3 reads CASSLGQFLLTDTQYF. Here the CDR3 DNA reads TGTGCCAGCAGTTTGGGACAGTTTTTGCTCACAGATACGCAGTATTTT. The gene calls are TRBV28 and TRBJ2-3, with TRBD1 matching over 7 bases. CDR1 MDHEN and CDR2 SYDVKM come from the germline V gene. CDR3 length: 16 amino acids. J gave up 2 bases and V 3 bases, and 8 bases lay outside the gene matches.

This clonotype was observed at least ten times. The rearrangement links TRBV6-1 to TRBJ2-7; the D gene could be TRBD1 or TRBD2 (6 bases each). The CDR3 runs to 18 residues. The V end was cut by 6 bases, the J end by 3 bases, with 27 bases between. Germline loops: CDR1 MNHNS, CDR2 SASEGT. In DNA, the CDR3 is TGTGCCAGCAGCCCCCTCCCCCCTCGGGGGCATTACCTCTACGAGCAGTACTTC. Translated, it gives CASSPLPPRGHYLYEQYF.

This clonotype has at least ten counts. This chain connects TRBV7-9 to TRBJ1-5, with a weak D call TRBD1 (5 bases). V was trimmed by 3 bases and J by 6 bases, leaving 12 bases between them. This CDR3 has 14 amino acids. Germline V gene sequence: CDR1 SEHNR, CDR2 FQNEAQ (reference sequence). The CDR3: CASSFGGEGQPQHF. DNA for the CDR3: TGTGCCAGCAGCTTCGGGGGAGAGGGTCAGCCCCAGCATTTT.

The V call is TRBV6-1, the J call TRBJ1-2, with 7 nucleotides matching TRBD1. Germline V gene data show CDR1 as MNHNS and CDR2 as SASEGT. This CDR3 has 14 residues. V gave up 7 bases and J gave up 5 bases; unmatched junction bases: 10. The CDR3 spells CASIYDRAVYGYTF. The CDR3 DNA follows: TGTGCCAGCATCTATGACAGGGCAGTATATGGCTACACCTTC.

This clonotype was recorded at least ten times. This sequence joins TRBV12-3 or TRBV12-4 and TRBJ2-7, with D hard to call. This CDR3 comprises 13 residues. The V end was cut by 1 base, the J end by 7 bases, with 11 bases between. The CDR3 bases are TGTGCCAGCAGTTTAGGCACTAAAGGAGAGCAGTACTTC. It is translated as CASSLGTKGEQYF.

This clonotype came up a few times. The chain joins TRBV12-3 or TRBV12-4 to TRBJ2-2; a weak D match, TRBD1 (6 bases). The ends were cut back, 6 bases at V and 0 bases at J, with 14 bases in the middle. CDR3 length equals 16 residues. The CDR3 is CASRAAGAANTGELFF. As DNA, the CDR3 is TGTGCCAGCAGGGCTGCAGGGGCAGCGAACACCGGGGAGCTGTTTTTT.

This clonotype was detected many times. The chain has TRBV2 and TRBJ2-2; D perhaps matches TRBD1 (5 bases). The CDR3 covers 14 residues. The V end was cut by 5 bases, the J end by 1 base, with 8 bases between. Germline CDR1 reads SNHLY; CDR2 reads FYNNEI. The CDR3 here is CASSRDRNTGELFF. CDR3 nucleotide sequence: TGTGCCAGCAGTCGAGACAGGAACACCGGGGAGCTGTTTTTT. Full variable domain (remainder filled in from reference TRBV2 and TRBJ2-2): EPEVTQTPSHQVTQMGQEVILRCVPISNHLYFYWYRQILGQKVEFLVSFYNNEISEKSEIFDDQFSVERPDGSNFTLKIRSTKLEDSAMYFCASSRDRNTGELFFGEGSRLTVL.

This clonotype was detected ten times or more. V usage is TRBV15 and J usage is TRBJ1-1; no clear D gene. The germline V gene encodes CDR1 LNHNV and CDR2 YYDKDF (reference sequence). The CDR3 is made up of 15 amino acids. V lost 1 base and J lost 4, with 13 bases in between. CDR3 amino acids: CATSRVKWGGTEAFF. The CDR3 DNA follows: TGTGCCACCAGCAGAGTAAAATGGGGAGGCACTGAAGCTTTCTTT.

This clonotype has ten or more counts. This sequence joins TRBV7-9 and TRBJ2-3; no firm D call. There are 12 residues in the CDR3. The germline V gene encodes CDR1 SEHNR and CDR2 FQNEAQ (reference sequence). Between the trimmed V and J ends, which lost 5 bases and 4 bases, there was a span of 7 bases. The CDR3 nucleotides read TGTGCCAGCAGCCGCTCAGCAGATACGCAGTATTTT. Encoded protein: CASSRSADTQYF.

This clonotype was seen a single time. The chain combines TRBV4-1 with TRBJ2-7; D might be TRBD2 (7 bases). Trimming took off 1 base at V and 4 bases at J, with 14 bases between the two ends. The CDR3 covers 15 residues. Germline V gene lookup returns CDR1 MGHRA and CDR2 YSYEKL. DNA for the CDR3: TGCGCCAGCAGCCAAGGAGGCGGGGGCCTGTACGAGCAGTACTTC. Amino acid sequence: CASSQGGGGLYEQYF.

This clonotype was seen a few times. The genes are TRBV12-3 or TRBV12-4 and TRBJ2-2, with 10 bases fitting TRBD2. CDR3 length: 16 residues. Trimming removed 5 bases from V and 4 bases from J; junction bases left unmatched: 7. The CDR3 nucleotides read TGTGCCAGCAGTATACTAGCGGGGTCAATCACCGGGGAGCTGTTTTTT. Its translation is CASSILAGSITGELFF.

This clonotype was detected ten times or more. The chain's CDR3 is CASSFSSLPSGGPTDTQYF. The CDR3 DNA reads TGTGCCAGCAGCTTTAGTTCCCTACCTAGCGGGGGCCCCACAGATACGCAGTATTTT. This rearrangement joins TRBV7-6 to TRBJ2-3; 10 nucleotides match TRBD2. Germline V CDR1 and CDR2: SGHVS, FNYEAQ. This CDR3 has 19 amino acids. J lost 2 bases, V lost 3 bases, and 14 bases had no gene match. Supplemented by reference TRBV7-6 and TRBJ2-3, the full variable domain reads GAGVSQSPRYKVTKRGQDVALRCDPISGHVSLYWYRQALGQGPEFLTYFNYEAQQDKSGLPNDRFSAERPEGSISTLTIQRTEQRDSAMYRCASSFSSLPSGGPTDTQYFGPGTRLTVL.

This clonotype was counted ten times or more. This chain connects TRBV12-5 to TRBJ1-2; 7 nucleotides match TRBD1. V was clipped by 0 bases and J by 4 bases; unmatched bases: 14. CDR1 and CDR2 (germline): LGHNT, FRNRAP. This CDR3 is 18 amino acids long. The CDR3 region is CASGLVLGRGEPTYGYTF. The CDR3 region has the DNA TGTGCTAGTGGTTTGGTACTTGGCAGGGGGGAACCTACCTATGGCTACACCTTC.

This clonotype was seen repeatedly, ten times or more. The J gene is TRBJ2-3, the V gene TRBV2, with D unclear. The germline CDR1 and CDR2 sequences are SNHLY and FYNNEI. V was shortened by 2 bases and J by 5 bases, with 5 bases between the two germline ends. This CDR3 is 12 amino acids long. The CDR3 sequence: CASSEYQDTQYF. The CDR3 region has the DNA TGTGCCAGCAGTGAATACCAAGATACGCAGTATTTT.

This clonotype occurred once. A much larger clonotype is one base distant, so this may be a read error. The chain couples TRBV6-2 or TRBV6-3 to TRBJ1-5; no reliable D call. The V and J ends lost 7 bases and 5 bases respectively, with 12 bases between them. The CDR3 runs to 13 residues. CDR1 and CDR2 (germline): MNHEY, SVGEGT. The DNA of the CDR3 is TGTGCCAGCACCATCGGTCACCATCAGCCCCAGCATTTT. The encoded protein is CASTIGHHQPQHF.